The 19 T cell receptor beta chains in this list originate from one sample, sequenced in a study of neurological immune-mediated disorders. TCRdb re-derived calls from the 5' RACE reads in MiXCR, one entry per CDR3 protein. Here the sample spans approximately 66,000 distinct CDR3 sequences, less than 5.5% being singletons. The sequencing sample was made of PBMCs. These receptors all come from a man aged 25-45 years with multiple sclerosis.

CDR3 loop: CASSFFAGAAEAFF. The CDR3 nucleotides are TGTGCCAGCAGTTTTTTCGCTGGGGCAGCCGAAGCTTTCTTT. The chain employs TRBV6-5 and TRBJ1-1, with D tentatively TRBD1 (5 bases). Germline V gene data show CDR1 as MNHEY and CDR2 as SVGAGI. The CDR3 totals 14 residues. V gave up 4 bases and J gave up 8 bases, with 17 bases separating them.

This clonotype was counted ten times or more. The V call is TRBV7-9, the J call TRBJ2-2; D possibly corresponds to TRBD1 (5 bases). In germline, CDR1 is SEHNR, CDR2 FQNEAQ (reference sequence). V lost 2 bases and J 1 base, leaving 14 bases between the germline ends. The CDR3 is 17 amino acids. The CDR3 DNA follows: TGTGCCAGCAGCTTAAGGGGCCTTACAGGGAACACCGGGGAGCTGTTTTTT. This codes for CASSLRGLTGNTGELFF.

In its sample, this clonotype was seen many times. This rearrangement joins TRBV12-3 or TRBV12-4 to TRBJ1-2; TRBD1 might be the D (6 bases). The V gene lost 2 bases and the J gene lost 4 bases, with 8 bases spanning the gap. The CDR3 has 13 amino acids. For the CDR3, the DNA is TGTGCCAGCAGTTTACAGGGGATCTATGGCTACACCTTC. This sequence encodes CASSLQGIYGYTF.

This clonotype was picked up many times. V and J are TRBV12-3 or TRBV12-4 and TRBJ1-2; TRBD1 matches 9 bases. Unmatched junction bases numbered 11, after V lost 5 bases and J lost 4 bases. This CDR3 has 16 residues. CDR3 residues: CASSLPGQGVSYGYTF. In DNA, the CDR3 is TGTGCCAGCAGTCTCCCGGGACAGGGAGTTTCCTATGGCTACACCTTC.

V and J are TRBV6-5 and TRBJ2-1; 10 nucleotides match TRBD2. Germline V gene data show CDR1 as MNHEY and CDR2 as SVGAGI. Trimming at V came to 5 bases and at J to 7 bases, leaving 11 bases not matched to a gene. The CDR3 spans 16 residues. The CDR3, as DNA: TGTGCCAGCAGTCCGTTTTTTAGCGGGGGGAGGAATGAGCAGTTCTTC. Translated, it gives CASSPFFSGGRNEQFF.

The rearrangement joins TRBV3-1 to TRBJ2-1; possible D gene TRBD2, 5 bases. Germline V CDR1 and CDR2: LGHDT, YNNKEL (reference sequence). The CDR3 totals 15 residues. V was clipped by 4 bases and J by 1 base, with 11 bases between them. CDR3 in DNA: TGTGCCAGCAGCCCTGGTACGGGGTCCTACAATGAGCAGTTCTTC. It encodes CASSPGTGSYNEQFF.

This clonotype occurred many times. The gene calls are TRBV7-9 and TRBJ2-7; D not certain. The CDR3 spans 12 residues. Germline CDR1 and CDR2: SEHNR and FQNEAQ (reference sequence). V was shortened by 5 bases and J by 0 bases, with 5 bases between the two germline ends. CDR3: CASSGRSYEQYF. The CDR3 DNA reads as TGTGCCAGCAGCGGCCGCTCCTACGAGCAGTACTTC.

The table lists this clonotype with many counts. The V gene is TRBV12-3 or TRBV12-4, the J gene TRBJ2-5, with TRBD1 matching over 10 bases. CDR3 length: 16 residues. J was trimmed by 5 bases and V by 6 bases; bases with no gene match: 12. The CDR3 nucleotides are TGTGCCAGCAGCTCCCCCCCTCTGACAGGGGGCGAGACCCAGTACTTC. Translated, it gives CASSSPPLTGGETQYF.

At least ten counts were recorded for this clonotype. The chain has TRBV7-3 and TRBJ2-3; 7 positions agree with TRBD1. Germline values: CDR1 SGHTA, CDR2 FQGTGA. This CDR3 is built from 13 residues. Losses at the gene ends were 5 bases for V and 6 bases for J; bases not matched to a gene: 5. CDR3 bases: TGTGCCAGCAGCCCCCAGACAGGGGATACGCAGTATTTT. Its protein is CASSPQTGDTQYF.

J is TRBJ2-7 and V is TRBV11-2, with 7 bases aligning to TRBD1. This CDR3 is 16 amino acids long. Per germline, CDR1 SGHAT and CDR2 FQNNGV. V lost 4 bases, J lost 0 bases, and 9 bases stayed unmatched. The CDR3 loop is CASSSFRRDSSYEQYF. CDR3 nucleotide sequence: TGTGCCAGCAGCTCCTTCAGAAGGGACAGCTCCTACGAGCAGTACTTC.

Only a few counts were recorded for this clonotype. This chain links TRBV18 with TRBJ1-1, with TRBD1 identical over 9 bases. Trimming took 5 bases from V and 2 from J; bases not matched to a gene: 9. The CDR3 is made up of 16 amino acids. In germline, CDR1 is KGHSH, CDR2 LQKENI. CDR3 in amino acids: CASSTRQGDPNTEAFF. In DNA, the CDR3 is TGTGCCAGCTCAACGCGACAGGGGGACCCCAACACTGAAGCTTTCTTT.

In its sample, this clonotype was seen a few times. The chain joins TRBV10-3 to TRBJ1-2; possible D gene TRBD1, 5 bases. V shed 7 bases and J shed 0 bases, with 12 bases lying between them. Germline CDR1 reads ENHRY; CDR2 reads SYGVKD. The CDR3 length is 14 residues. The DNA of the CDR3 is TGTGCCATCAATCCGGGACGGGCTAACTATGGCTACACCTTC. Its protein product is CAINPGRANYGYTF.

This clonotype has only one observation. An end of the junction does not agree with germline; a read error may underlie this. The CDR3 DNA is TGTGCCACCGACAGAAAAGAGACCCTGTACTTC. Translation gives CATDRKETLYF. J is TRBJ2-5 and V is TRBV6-1, with D possibly being TRBD1 (5 bases). The CDR3 loop spans 11 amino acids. Per germline, CDR1 MNHNS and CDR2 SASEGT.

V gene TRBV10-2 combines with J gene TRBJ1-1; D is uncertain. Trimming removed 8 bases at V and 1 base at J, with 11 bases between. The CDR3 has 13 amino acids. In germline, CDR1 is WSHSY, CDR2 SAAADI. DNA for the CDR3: TGCGCCAGCGCGTTAGGTCCGAACACTGAAGCTTTCTTT. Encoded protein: CASALGPNTEAFF.

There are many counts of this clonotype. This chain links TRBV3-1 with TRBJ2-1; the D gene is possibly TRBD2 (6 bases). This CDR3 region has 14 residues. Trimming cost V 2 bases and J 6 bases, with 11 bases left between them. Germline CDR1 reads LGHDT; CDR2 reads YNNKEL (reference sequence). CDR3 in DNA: TGTGCCAGCAGCCAATTACTGGGAGGCAATGAGCAGTTCTTC. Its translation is CASSQLLGGNEQFF.

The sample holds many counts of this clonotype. In DNA, the CDR3 is TGTGCCAGCAGTACACAGGGTGGCTATGGCTACACCTTC. This codes for CASSTQGGYGYTF. This sequence joins TRBV27 and TRBJ1-2, with D possibly being TRBD1 (6 bases). Trimming cost V 5 bases and J 4 bases, with 11 bases left between them. Germline CDR1 is MNHEY and CDR2 is SMNVEV (reference sequence). The CDR3 totals 13 residues.

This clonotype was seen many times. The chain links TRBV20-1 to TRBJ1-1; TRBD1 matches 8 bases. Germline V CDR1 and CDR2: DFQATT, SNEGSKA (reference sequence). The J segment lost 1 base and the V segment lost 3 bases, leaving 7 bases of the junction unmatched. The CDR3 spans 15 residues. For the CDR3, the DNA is TGCAGTGCTAGGAATCCCGGGACAGGGAACACTGAAGCTTTCTTT. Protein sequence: CSARNPGTGNTEAFF.

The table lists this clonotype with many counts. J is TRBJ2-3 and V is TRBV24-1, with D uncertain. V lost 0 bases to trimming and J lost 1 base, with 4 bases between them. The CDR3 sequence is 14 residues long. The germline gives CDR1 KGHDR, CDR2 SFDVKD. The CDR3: CATSDLRGTDTQYF. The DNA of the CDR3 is TGTGCCACCAGTGATTTGCGGGGCACAGATACGCAGTATTTT.

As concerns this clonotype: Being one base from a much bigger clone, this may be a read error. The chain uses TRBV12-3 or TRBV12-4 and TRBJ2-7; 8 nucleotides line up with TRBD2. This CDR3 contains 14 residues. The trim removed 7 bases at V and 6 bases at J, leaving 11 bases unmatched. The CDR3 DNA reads TGTGCCAGCACTTGGAGCGGGGGCTTTTCCGAGCAGTACTTC. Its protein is CASTWSGGFSEQYF.